This entry lists 16 T cell receptor beta chains sequenced from one sample in a study of response to subunit inactivated influenza vaccine. TCRdb re-analysed the RT-PCR reads in MiXCR, keeping a single row per CDR3 protein. In the table there are about 780,000 distinct CDR3 sequences, about 18% of which are singletons. Sequenced material: PBMCs from blood, taken 5 to 6 days after vaccination. Every receptor here comes from a man aged 50 or older who received an inactivated influenza vaccine.

This clonotype was found a few times. This rearrangement joins TRBV4-1 to TRBJ2-7, with 9 positions matching TRBD2. Germline lookup yields CDR1 MGHRA and CDR2 YSYEKL. The CDR3 is 15 amino acids. The junction had 5 bases not matched to a gene; V was cut back by 0 bases and J by 5 bases. The CDR3 loop reads CASSQERGGFNEQYF. CDR3 bases: TGCGCCAGCAGCCAAGAGCGGGGGGGCTTCAACGAGCAGTACTTC.

This rearrangement joins TRBV11-1 to TRBJ2-5; tentatively, D is TRBD1 (7 bases). Germline V gene data show CDR1 as SGHAT and CDR2 as FQDESV (reference sequence). CDR3 length: 18 amino acids. Deletions cut 1 base from V and 4 bases from J, with 22 bases between. DNA of the CDR3: TGTGCCAGCAGCTTAGGATCAGGGGGGTACCCGGGACTAGAGACCCAGTACTTC. This translates into CASSLGSGGYPGLETQYF.

This clonotype has more than one count but fewer than ten. This rearrangement joins TRBV10-3 to TRBJ2-2; possibly TRBD2 for D (5 bases). CDR1 and CDR2 from the germline V gene are ENHRY and SYGVKD. Trimming took 2 bases from V and 0 from J, leaving 13 bases between them. The CDR3 is made up of 17 amino acids. The CDR3 is CAISEGTRSANTGELFF. The CDR3 coding sequence is TGTGCCATCAGTGAGGGAACTAGAAGCGCGAACACCGGGGAGCTGTTTTTT.

The sample holds many counts of this clonotype. This rearrangement joins TRBV12-3 or TRBV12-4 to TRBJ1-2; 7 bases are shared with TRBD1. The CDR3 runs 13 residues. V shed 4 bases, J shed 3 bases, and the junction held 2 bases outside the gene matches. The CDR3 reads CASSSGTDYGYTF. CDR3 DNA: TGTGCCAGCAGTTCCGGGACAGACTATGGCTACACCTTC.

In this sample, this clonotype turned up a few times. The rearrangement uses TRBV11-2 and TRBJ2-7; D is unclear. The CDR3 runs 12 residues. From germline, CDR1 is SGHAT and CDR2 FQNNGV. Trimming left V 6 bases short and J 4 bases short, with 10 bases between. The CDR3 loop reads CASSQTSYEQYF. CDR3 DNA: TGTGCCAGCAGTCAGACCTCTTACGAGCAGTACTTC.

There are many counts of this clonotype. V and J are TRBV20-1 and TRBJ1-5; unclear D gene. The CDR3 sequence is 14 residues long. Germline CDR1 DFQATT, CDR2 SNEGSKA (reference sequence). V lost 3 bases to trimming and J lost 0 bases, with 9 bases between them. Written as DNA, the CDR3 is TGCAGTGCTAGCAATCCGTATAGCAATCAGCCCCAGCATTTT. It specifies CSASNPYSNQPQHF.

The chain carries TRBV9 and TRBJ2-3; tentatively, D is TRBD2 (5 bases). The V gene's germline CDR1 is SGDLS and CDR2 YYNGEE. The CDR3 loop spans 16 amino acids. Trimming removed 0 bases at V and 0 bases at J, with 11 bases between. The CDR3 nucleotides are TGTGCCAGCAGCGTAGGGACGGGGAGTAGCACAGATACGCAGTATTTT. This sequence encodes CASSVGTGSSTDTQYF.

The V gene is TRBV11-2, the J gene TRBJ2-7, with 7 bases lining up with TRBD1. The CDR3 covers 15 residues. The J segment lost 2 bases and the V segment lost 7 bases, leaving 11 bases of the junction unmatched. Germline CDR1 reads SGHAT; CDR2 reads FQNNGV. The CDR3 loop reads CASTRAGTVTYEQYF. Here the CDR3 DNA reads TGTGCCAGCACCAGAGCCGGGACAGTCACCTACGAGCAGTACTTC.

The CDR3 DNA reads TGTGCCAGCAGCTTCAGGGGAGGGGAAATAGGAGCTTTCTTT. This translates into CASSFRGGEIGAFF. This rearrangement joins TRBV7-2 to TRBJ1-1; possible D gene TRBD1, 6 bases. This CDR3 is built from 14 residues. The germline V and J ends were trimmed by 3 bases and 10 bases, with 18 bases remaining between them. The germline gives CDR1 SGHTA, CDR2 FQGNSA.

The chain's CDR3 is CASSSGQGAATLWGTF. The CDR3 DNA reads as TGTGCCAGCAGTTCAGGACAGGGGGCAGCCACTCTGTGGGGGACCTTC. The chain joins TRBV6-5 to TRBJ1-2; 11 nucleotides agree with TRBD1. This CDR3 region has 16 residues. Germline V gene sequence: CDR1 MNHEY, CDR2 SVGAGI. V shed 4 bases, J shed 14 bases, and the junction held 18 bases outside the gene matches.

This chain joins TRBV24-1 and TRBJ2-3; 11 bases are a match to TRBD2. The CDR3 length is 16 residues. The V gene end was trimmed by 4 bases and the J gene end by 1 base; junction bases not matched to a gene: 3. CDR1 and CDR2 from the germline V gene are KGHDR and SFDVKD. Here the CDR3 reads CATSERLAGRTDTQYF. The CDR3, as DNA: TGTGCCACCAGTGAGCGACTAGCGGGGCGCACAGATACGCAGTATTTT.

A few counts support this clonotype. The V gene is TRBV10-3, the J gene TRBJ2-5, with no clear D. This CDR3 region has 15 residues. Germline V gives CDR1 ENHRY, CDR2 SYGVKD. The V gene lost 0 bases and the J gene lost 7 bases, with 15 bases spanning the gap. CDR3 bases: TGTGCCATCAGTGAGTCGATTGGTGGACCAAGGACCCAGTACTTC. This codes for CAISESIGGPRTQYF.

This sequence joins TRBV12-3 or TRBV12-4 and TRBJ2-2, with 11 bases lining up with TRBD2. This CDR3 has 14 residues. Trimming cost V 3 bases and J 7 bases; bases outside gene matches: 1. Here the CDR3 reads CASSFSGGGGELFF. Here the CDR3 DNA reads TGTGCCAGCAGTTTTAGCGGGGGGGGCGGGGAGCTGTTTTTT.

In its sample, this clonotype was seen a few times. The CDR3 DNA is TGTGCCAGCAGTGAAACTGGGATAGGGGAAAAACTGTTTTTT. Protein: CASSETGIGEKLFF. The V and J genes are TRBV6-1 and TRBJ1-4; D unresolved. The CDR3 runs 14 residues. Germline CDR1 is MNHNS and CDR2 is SASEGT. V lost 2 bases and J lost 8, with 12 bases in between.

V and J are TRBV6-1 and TRBJ2-7; the match to TRBD1 covers 11 bases. The CDR3 covers 15 residues. With 6 bases clipped from V and 1 base from J, the junction kept 5 bases outside the gene matches. Germline CDR1 and CDR2: MNHNS and SASEGT. CDR3 sequence reads: CASRTGTGGSYEQYF. Written as DNA, the CDR3 is TGTGCCAGCAGAACCGGGACAGGGGGTTCCTACGAGCAGTACTTC.

The CDR3 loop is CASSMGSGELFF. CDR3 bases: TGTGCCAGCAGTATGGGAAGCGGGGAGCTGTTTTTT. The chain joins TRBV6-5 to TRBJ2-2; no firm D call. The germline V gene has CDR1 MNHEY and CDR2 SVGAGI. Trimming shortened V by 5 bases and J by 7 bases, and 8 bases separated the two germline ends. The CDR3 spans 12 residues.